Below, one TCR beta chain is given with its context. As originally analysed: Researchers report that nucleated cell counts were estimated from reference gene primer amplification. Assay: immunoSEQ multiplex PCR; the TCRdb copy retains only in-frame clones and omits some. V and J calls and clone size are given by that table; D and trimming were obtained from the DNA. The sample includes 300,000 to 400,000 clones, approximately 90% of them seen just once. The sample comes from a study of blood T cell repertoires in COVID-19. Study-wide context: PBMCs, B-cell-depleted T cells, or T cells provided the cDNA or gDNA that made up the material.

The trim removed 4 bases at V and 7 bases at J, leaving 7 bases unmatched. This CDR3 is built from 15 residues. Per germline, CDR1 SGHTS and CDR2 YDEGEE. Seattle enrolled patients during active infection and tracked them longitudinally. The receptor's source is a man aged 25-40 years with COVID-19, enrolled during active disease. The genes are TRBV5-8 and TRBJ1-5; 11 bases align to TRBD1. The sequencing sample was made of peripheral blood. Here the CDR3 reads CASSKRGQGEQPQHF. The CDR3 DNA is TGTGCCAGCAGCAAAAGGGGACAGGGGGAACAGCCCCAGCATTTT.